These 17 T cell receptor beta chains originate from one sample sequenced in a study of CD8 T cells in ankylosing spondylitis. General study points: Blood from ankylosing spondylitis patients appeared to carry a characteristic roughly 8-variant TCR beta motif.

Their antigen targets remain unknown. TCRdb ran MiXCR on the 5' RACE reads and lists one entry per CDR3 protein. The data contain more than 600,000 distinct CDR3 sequences, under 20% of them singletons. The sample taken for sequencing was blood, either unsorted or a sorted T cell fraction (not recorded which). The receptors here all came from a male donor with ankylosing spondylitis.

This rearrangement joins TRBV20-1 to TRBJ1-5, with TRBD1 matching over 7 bases. This CDR3 is 15 amino acids long. V gave up 6 bases and J gave up 7 bases; unmatched junction bases: 15. Germline V gene lookup returns CDR1 DFQATT and CDR2 SNEGSKA (reference sequence). This chain's CDR3 is CSASSTGLGGQPQHF. CDR3 DNA: TGCAGTGCGAGTTCGACAGGGCTCGGCGGGCAGCCCCAGCATTTT.

The chain employs TRBV7-6 and TRBJ2-5, with D possibly matching TRBD1 (5 bases). The CDR3 has 15 amino acids. Germline CDR1 and CDR2: SGHVS and FNYEAQ. The ends were cut back, 1 base at V and 2 bases at J, with 11 bases in the middle. CDR3: CASSLEATAQETQYF. CDR3 coding DNA: TGTGCCAGCAGCTTAGAGGCGACAGCTCAAGAGACCCAGTACTTC.

The sample holds a few counts of this clonotype. The V gene is TRBV12-3 or TRBV12-4, the J gene TRBJ1-2; weak D call: TRBD1 (6 bases). The CDR3 loop spans 15 amino acids. Between the trimmed V and J ends, which lost 6 bases and 4 bases, there was a span of 18 bases. CDR3 in DNA: TGTGCCAGCAGCGTCGATCGGACAGTCCCCTATGGCTACACCTTC. Translation: CASSVDRTVPYGYTF.

The chain combines TRBV14 with TRBJ2-5, with 9 bases aligning to TRBD1. Trimming took 1 base from V and 1 from J; bases not matched to a gene: 10. This CDR3 spans 18 amino acids. Germline loops: CDR1 SGHDN, CDR2 FVKESK. As DNA, the CDR3 is TGTGCCAGCAGCCAAGGAGGGGACAGGGTGACGATCCAAGAGACCCAGTACTTC. Its protein is CASSQGGDRVTIQETQYF.

This clonotype appeared a few times. This CDR3 reads CASTILRDRTDTQYF. CDR3 sequence (DNA): TGTGCCAGCACTATACTCCGGGATCGCACAGATACGCAGTATTTT. The chain couples TRBV28 to TRBJ2-3, with D maybe TRBD2 (5 bases). The CDR3 spans 15 residues. Trimming pared 7 bases from V and 1 base from J, leaving 15 bases between. Looked up from germline, CDR1 is MDHEN and CDR2 is SYDVKM.

Ten or more counts support this clonotype. The genes are TRBV24-1 and TRBJ2-1, with TRBD1 matching over 8 bases. This CDR3 contains 15 residues. Per germline, CDR1 KGHDR and CDR2 SFDVKD. Trimming at V came to 1 base and at J to 7 bases, leaving 5 bases not matched to a gene. In DNA form, the CDR3 reads TGTGCCACCAGTGATTTCCAGGGGGCGCGGAATGAGCAGTTCTTC. Protein product: CATSDFQGARNEQFF.

This rearrangement joins TRBV24-1 to TRBJ2-7, with D tentatively TRBD1 (6 bases). CDR3 length: 13 amino acids. From germline, CDR1 is KGHDR and CDR2 SFDVKD. The germline V and J ends were trimmed by 5 bases and 3 bases, with 10 bases remaining between them. CDR3 nucleotide sequence: TGTGCCACCAGTGCAGGACAGCTCTACGAGCAGTACTTC. It encodes CATSAGQLYEQYF.

This chain links TRBV28 with TRBJ2-7; TRBD1 is a possible D gene (6 bases). V shed 5 bases and J shed 3 bases, with 20 bases lying between them. Germline-derived CDR1 and CDR2 are MDHEN and SYDVKM. This CDR3 is built from 16 residues. CDR3 coding DNA: TGTGCCAGCAGTCCTCCGAGGACAGACGCCTTCTACGAGCAGTACTTC. It is translated as CASSPPRTDAFYEQYF.

In this sample, this clonotype turned up a few times. The rearrangement joins TRBV5-1 to TRBJ2-1; no clear D. This CDR3 contains 14 residues. V lost 0 bases and J lost 2, with 6 bases in between. Germline V gene lookup returns CDR1 SGHRS and CDR2 YFSETQ. The CDR3 loop reads CASSLGRTYNEQFF. The CDR3, as DNA: TGCGCCAGCAGCTTGGGGCGTACCTACAATGAGCAGTTCTTC. Filled out from reference TRBV5-1 and TRBJ2-1, the complete variable domain reads KAGVTQTPRYLIKTRGQQVTLSCSPISGHRSVSWYQQTPGQGLQFLFEYFSETQRNKGNFPGRFSGRQFSNSRSEMNVSTLELGDSALYLCASSLGRTYNEQFFGPGTRLTVL.

The chain couples TRBV24-1 to TRBJ1-2; TRBD1 agrees at 7 bases. Germline trimming cut 3 bases from V and 3 bases from J; bases unmatched to any gene: 9. This CDR3 has 16 residues. The germline V gene has CDR1 KGHDR and CDR2 SFDVKD. Written as DNA, the CDR3 is TGTGCCACCAGTGATCCAAGGGACAGCCCTTACTATGGCTACACCTTC. Encoded protein: CATSDPRDSPYYGYTF.

This clonotype was detected many times. The rearrangement uses TRBV4-2 and TRBJ1-1; D unresolved. Germline CDR1 reads LGHNA; CDR2 reads YNFKEQ. CDR3 size: 14 residues. V lost 0 bases to trimming and J lost 0 bases, with 5 bases between them. Written as DNA, the CDR3 is TGTGCCAGCAGCCAAGAACAGATGAACACTGAAGCTTTCTTT. This codes for CASSQEQMNTEAFF.

The chain employs TRBV20-1 and TRBJ2-7, with a possible D match to TRBD1 (6 bases). Trimming cost V 2 bases and J 3 bases, with 23 bases left between them. CDR3 length equals 17 residues. Germline CDR1 DFQATT, CDR2 SNEGSKA (reference sequence). The CDR3 DNA sequence: TGCAGTGCTAGATCCCCCAGGGGCGCGGACCTCCTCTACGAGCAGTACTTC. Protein product: CSARSPRGADLLYEQYF.

The chain couples TRBV12-3 or TRBV12-4 to TRBJ1-4; 7 bases map to TRBD1. The CDR3 is 14 amino acids. Germline trimming cut 4 bases from V and 5 bases from J; bases unmatched to any gene: 4. The CDR3 sequence: CASSSGQKNEKLFF. As DNA, the CDR3 is TGTGCCAGCAGTTCGGGACAGAAAAATGAAAAACTGTTTTTT.

The table lists this clonotype with a few counts. The J gene is TRBJ2-3, the V gene TRBV27; D is unclear. This CDR3 is built from 18 residues. Germline CDR1 reads MNHEY; CDR2 reads SMNVEV (reference sequence). Trimming pared 0 bases from V and 1 base from J, leaving 17 bases between. CDR3 region: CASSLSYPGSSRTDTQYF. CDR3 nucleotide sequence: TGTGCCAGCAGTTTATCGTACCCCGGTTCTTCCCGCACAGATACGCAGTATTTT.

The J gene is TRBJ1-1, the V gene TRBV7-3, with a tentative D call TRBD1 (5 bases). The CDR3 length is 13 residues. Trimming cost V 4 bases and J 5 bases, with 11 bases left between them. CDR1 and CDR2 from the germline V gene are SGHTA and FQGTGA. The CDR3 coding sequence is TGTGCCAGCAGCTCAGGTCGGGGGACTGAAGCTTTCTTT. Translating gives CASSSGRGTEAFF.

This clonotype appeared a few times. The chain uses TRBV12-3 or TRBV12-4 and TRBJ2-2; 8 bases are a match to TRBD1. This CDR3 contains 14 residues. V lost 10 bases, J lost 3 bases, and 7 bases stayed unmatched. The CDR3 bases are TGTGCCATCCAGGGGGCGCGGGACACCGGGGAGCTGTTTTTT. Its translation is CAIQGARDTGELFF.

This sequence joins TRBV30 and TRBJ2-2, with a weak D call TRBD1 (6 bases). From germline, CDR1 is GTSNPN and CDR2 SVGIG (reference sequence). Trimming stripped 2 bases from V and 9 bases from J, with 25 bases between. The CDR3 spans 17 residues. Here the CDR3 reads CAWSFTLTGIPRRELFF. The CDR3 bases are TGTGCCTGGAGTTTTACATTAACAGGGATCCCTCGCCGGGAGCTGTTTTTT.